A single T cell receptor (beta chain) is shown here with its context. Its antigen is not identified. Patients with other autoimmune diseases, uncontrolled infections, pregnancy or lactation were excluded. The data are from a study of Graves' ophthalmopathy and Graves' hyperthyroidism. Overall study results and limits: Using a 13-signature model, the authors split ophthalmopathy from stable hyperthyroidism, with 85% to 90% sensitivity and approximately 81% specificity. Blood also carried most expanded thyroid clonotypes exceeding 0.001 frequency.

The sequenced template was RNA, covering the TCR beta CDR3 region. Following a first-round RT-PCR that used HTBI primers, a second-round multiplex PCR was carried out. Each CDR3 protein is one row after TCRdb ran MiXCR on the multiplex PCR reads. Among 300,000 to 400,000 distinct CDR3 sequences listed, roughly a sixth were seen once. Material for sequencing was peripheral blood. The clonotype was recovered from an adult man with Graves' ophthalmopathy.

Here the CDR3 reads CASSLVLREGGETQYF. CDR3 nucleotide sequence: TGTGCCAGCAGTTTAGTTCTTCGGGAGGGCGGGGAGACCCAGTACTTC. The J gene is TRBJ2-5, the V gene TRBV28; TRBD2 matches at 8 bases. The ends lost 2 bases at V and 5 bases at J; junction bases unmatched: 10. The germline V gene encodes CDR1 MDHEN and CDR2 SYDVKM. The CDR3 length is 16 residues.